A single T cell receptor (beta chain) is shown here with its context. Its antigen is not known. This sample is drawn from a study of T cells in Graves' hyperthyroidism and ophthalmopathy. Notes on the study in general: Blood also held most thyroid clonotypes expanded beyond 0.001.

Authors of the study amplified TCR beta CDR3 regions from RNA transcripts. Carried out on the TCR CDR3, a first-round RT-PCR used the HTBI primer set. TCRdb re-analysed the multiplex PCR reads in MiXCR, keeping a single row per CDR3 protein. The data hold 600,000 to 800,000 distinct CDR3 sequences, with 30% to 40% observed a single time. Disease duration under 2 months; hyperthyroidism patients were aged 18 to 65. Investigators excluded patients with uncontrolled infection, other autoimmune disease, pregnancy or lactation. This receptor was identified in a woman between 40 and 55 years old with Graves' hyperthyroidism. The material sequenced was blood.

DNA for the CDR3: TGTGCCAGCAGCAAACCGGGACTAGCGGGAGGGACCCAGTACTTC. This codes for CASSKPGLAGGTQYF. This chain uses TRBV11-2 with TRBJ2-5; 15 positions agree with TRBD2. Trimming removed 5 bases from V and 7 bases from J; junction bases left unmatched: 5. This CDR3 region has 15 residues. CDR1 SGHAT and CDR2 FQNNGV come from the germline V gene.